This T cell receptor (beta chain) is from a study of preoperative IRX-2 immunotherapy in early breast cancer. The treatment was: preoperative locoregional IRX-2 cytokine immunotherapy. Preoperative locoregional IRX-2 cytokine immunotherapy was tested in the phase Ib source study. Trimming removed 7 bases from V and 1 base from J, with 10 bases in between. Germline assignment: CDR1 MNHGY and CDR2 SAAAGT. There are 13 residues in the CDR3. The data were produced by immunoSEQ multiplex PCR, yet TCRdb's version contains in-frame clones alone and is incomplete. The sample contains 300 to 350 clones, around 81% of which appear only once.

The clonotype was recovered from a human donor with breast cancer. Specimen: tumor tissue, collected before IRX-2 immunotherapy. The chain links TRBV6-8 to TRBJ1-1; D is unresolved. The DNA for the CDR3 is TGTGCCAGCACCCGACGGGAGAACACTGAAGCTTTCTTT. Translated, it gives CASTRRENTEAFF.